These 14 T cell receptor beta chains share one sample of origin, sequenced in a study of Graves' ophthalmopathy and Graves' hyperthyroidism. TCR beta CDR3 regions were amplified from RNA transcripts. Scientists carried out first-round RT-PCR using HTBI primers and then a second-round multiplex PCR. TCRdb itself ran the multiplex PCR reads through MiXCR, one entry per CDR3 protein. Of about 640,000 distinct CDR3 sequences listed, 35% to 45% are singletons. The sample was peripheral blood. The receptors come from an adult man with Graves' ophthalmopathy.

The chain uses TRBV29-1 and TRBJ2-1; no clear D. The CDR3 is 14 amino acids. Germline lookup yields CDR1 SQVTM and CDR2 ANQGSEA. Trimming removed 4 bases at V and 1 base at J, with 11 bases between. CDR3 bases: TGCAGCGTTGTGTTGGCGGTTTCCTACAATGAGCAGTTCTTC. This codes for CSVVLAVSYNEQFF.

This clonotype was seen many times. The chain links TRBV24-1 to TRBJ1-2; unclear D gene. Germline V gene data show CDR1 as KGHDR and CDR2 as SFDVKD. V was shortened by 3 bases and J by 7 bases, with 17 bases between the two germline ends. This CDR3 has 15 residues. The CDR3 DNA is TGTGCCACCAGTGATCTCGGCAGGTCCATCAGTGGCTACACCTTC. It specifies CATSDLGRSISGYTF.

This clonotype was seen repeatedly, ten times or more. The chain carries TRBV6-6 and TRBJ2-7; TRBD1 matches at 8 bases. The germline gives CDR1 MNHNY, CDR2 SVGAGI (reference sequence). There are 14 residues in the CDR3. Germline trimming cut 8 bases from V and 3 bases from J; bases unmatched to any gene: 9. In DNA, the CDR3 is TGTGCCAGCGGGGGACAGGCCCCCGTCTACGAGCAGTACTTC. Its protein is CASGGQAPVYEQYF.

This clonotype was counted ten times or more. The chain couples TRBV5-1 to TRBJ2-7; TRBD1 or TRBD2 may be the D gene (5 bases each). V lost 2 bases and J 3 bases, leaving 12 bases between the germline ends. The CDR3 consists of 14 residues. The germline V gene encodes CDR1 SGHRS and CDR2 YFSETQ. The CDR3: CASSFRGQSYEQYF. For the CDR3, the DNA is TGCGCCAGCAGCTTTCGGGGCCAAAGCTACGAGCAGTACTTC. Variable domain in full (rest from reference TRBV5-1 and TRBJ2-7): KAGVTQTPRYLIKTRGQQVTLSCSPISGHRSVSWYQQTPGQGLQFLFEYFSETQRNKGNFPGRFSGRQFSNSRSEMNVSTLELGDSALYLCASSFRGQSYEQYFGPGTRLTVT.

For this clonotype: Its ends do not fully match the called genes, so a read error is possible. J is TRBJ2-7 and V is TRBV20-1, with 7 bases that match TRBD1. The germline gives CDR1 DFQATT, CDR2 SNEGSKA (reference sequence). This CDR3 is built from 13 residues. CDR3 sequence: CCARGQFSYEQYF. DNA of the CDR3: TGCTGTGCTAGGGGACAGTTCTCCTACGAGCAGTACTTC.

The chain links TRBV20-1 to TRBJ2-7; D gene ambiguous. The CDR3 length is 13 residues. Germline V gives CDR1 DFQATT, CDR2 SNEGSKA (reference sequence). Trimming cost V 0 bases and J 0 bases, with 6 bases left between them. The CDR3 DNA follows: TGCAGTGCTAGAGATCCAGCCTCCTACGAGCAGTACTTC. Residues: CSARDPASYEQYF.

This clonotype was detected only once. A much more abundant neighbour one base away suggests this may be a read error. Because it lacks the conserved phenylalanine or tryptophan at the end, this CDR3 is likely a read error. The chain links TRBV19 to TRBJ1-1; possible D gene TRBD1, 6 bases. CDR1 LNHDA and CDR2 SQIVND come from the germline V gene (reference sequence). Between the trimmed V and J ends, which lost 4 bases and 1 base, there was a span of 13 bases. The CDR3 length is 15 residues. CDR3 DNA sequence: TGTGCCAGTAGTACACCGGGACAACCGAACACTGAAGCTTTCTCT. Protein: CASSTPGQPNTEAFS.

This clonotype was found many times. The J gene is TRBJ2-7, the V gene TRBV10-3; 10 nucleotides line up with TRBD2. The CDR3 is 15 amino acids. The germline gives CDR1 ENHRY, CDR2 SYGVKD. With V trimmed by 2 bases and J by 4 bases, 5 bases remained unmatched. The CDR3 DNA reads TGTGCCATCAGTGAGCAAGCGGGAGGGCCTTACGAGCAGTACTTC. This encodes CAISEQAGGPYEQYF.

This clonotype has at least ten counts. The rearrangement uses TRBV20-1 and TRBJ2-5; 8 nucleotides align to TRBD1. Germline V CDR1 and CDR2: DFQATT, SNEGSKA (reference sequence). This CDR3 has 14 residues. J gave up 5 bases and V 0 bases, and 5 bases lay outside the gene matches. The CDR3, as DNA: TGCAGTGCTAGAGACGGATCAGGGGGCGAGACCCAGTACTTC. This codes for CSARDGSGGETQYF.

This clonotype was counted ten times or more. The chain employs TRBV20-1 and TRBJ2-7; TRBD1 is a possible D gene (6 bases). Trimming removed 3 bases from V and 5 bases from J, with 17 bases in between. CDR3 length: 14 amino acids. CDR1 and CDR2 (germline): DFQATT, SNEGSKA (reference sequence). This CDR3 is CSASDGVRGHEQYF. The CDR3 coding sequence is TGCAGTGCTAGTGACGGTGTCAGGGGCCACGAGCAGTACTTC.

The chain combines TRBV29-1 with TRBJ1-2; maybe TRBD1 (5 bases). The germline V and J ends were trimmed by 8 bases and 2 bases, with 15 bases remaining between them. This CDR3 is built from 13 residues. Germline V gene data show CDR1 as SQVTM and CDR2 as ANQGSEA. Here the CDR3 DNA reads TGCAGCCAAGAAAGAGGGACCAACTATGGCTACACCTTC. It is translated as CSQERGTNYGYTF. Complete variable domain (other parts from reference TRBV29-1 and TRBJ1-2): SAVISQKPSRDICQRGTSLTIQCQVDSQVTMMFWYRQQPGQSLTLIATANQGSEATYESGFVIDKFPISRPNLTFSTLTVSNMSPEDSSIYLCSQERGTNYGYTFGSGTRLTVV.

V gene TRBV4-3 combines with J gene TRBJ1-1; D perhaps matches TRBD1 (6 bases). Per the germline V gene, CDR1 is LGHNA and CDR2 is YSLEER. V lost 2 bases to trimming and J lost 4 bases, with 14 bases between them. The CDR3 runs 15 residues. CDR3 sequence reads: CASSQQIGGGTEAFF. CDR3 DNA sequence: TGCGCCAGCAGCCAACAAATAGGGGGGGGCACTGAAGCTTTCTTT.

This clonotype was counted at least ten times. J is TRBJ1-1 and V is TRBV20-1; D is uncertain. This CDR3 is built from 11 residues. CDR1 is DFQATT, CDR2 SNEGSKA, per germline (reference sequence). The V end was cut by 7 bases, the J end by 0 bases, with 6 bases between. CDR3 in DNA: TGCAGTGTTTGGCTGAACACTGAAGCTTTCTTT. Translated: CSVWLNTEAFF.

The V gene is TRBV2, the J gene TRBJ1-5; 10 bases line up with TRBD1. The V segment lost 8 bases and the J segment 6 bases; nucleotides outside the gene matches: 13. The CDR3 runs 16 residues. Germline assignment: CDR1 SNHLY and CDR2 FYNNEI. CDR3 in DNA: TGTGCCAGCTCACCACCTACCGGGACAGGGGTTCAGCCCCAGCATTTT. Translated, it gives CASSPPTGTGVQPQHF. Full variable domain (outside the CDR3, taken from reference TRBV2 and TRBJ1-5): EPEVTQTPSHQVTQMGQEVILRCVPISNHLYFYWYRQILGQKVEFLVSFYNNEISEKSEIFDDQFSVERPDGSNFTLKIRSTKLEDSAMYFCASSPPTGTGVQPQHFGDGTRLSIL.